This T cell receptor beta chain was sequenced in a study of T cell responses to AZD1222 COVID-19 vaccine. Findings and limits, study-wide: Nearly half of the spike-specific TCRs reportedly recognize variant regions that carry no mutations.

Sequencing used immunoSEQ multiplex PCR; TCRdb keeps in-frame clones, though not all of them. The table records 180,000 or so clones, 70% to 90% of them present only once. Per the germline V gene, CDR1 is SEHNR and CDR2 is FQNEAQ (reference sequence). Trimming removed 5 bases from V and 3 bases from J; junction bases left unmatched: 7. This CDR3 has 14 amino acids. On this clone: What it binds is not known.

Sequenced here: peripheral blood, sampled 28 days after the second dose of the MenACWY control vaccine. This receptor was taken from an adult who received the MenACWY meningococcal vaccine as a control. This chain joins TRBV7-9 and TRBJ2-7, with 7 bases lining up with TRBD2. The CDR3 coding sequence is TGTGCCAGCAGCCCGCGGCTAGCGGTCTACGAGCAGTACTTC. Its translation: CASSPRLAVYEQYF.